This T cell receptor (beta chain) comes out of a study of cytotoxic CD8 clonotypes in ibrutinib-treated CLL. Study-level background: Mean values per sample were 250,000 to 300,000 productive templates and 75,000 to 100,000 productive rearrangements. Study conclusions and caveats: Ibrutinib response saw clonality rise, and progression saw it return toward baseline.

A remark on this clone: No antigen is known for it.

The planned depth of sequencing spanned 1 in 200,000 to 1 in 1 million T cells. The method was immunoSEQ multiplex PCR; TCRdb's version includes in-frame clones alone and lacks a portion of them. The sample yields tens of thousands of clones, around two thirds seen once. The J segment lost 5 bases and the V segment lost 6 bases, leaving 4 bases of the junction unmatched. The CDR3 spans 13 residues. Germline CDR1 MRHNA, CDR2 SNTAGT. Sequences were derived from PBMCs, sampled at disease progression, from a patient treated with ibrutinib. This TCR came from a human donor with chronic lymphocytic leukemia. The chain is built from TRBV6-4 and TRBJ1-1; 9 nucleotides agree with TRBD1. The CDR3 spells CASRGTGRTEAFF. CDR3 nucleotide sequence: TGTGCCAGCAGGGGGACAGGGAGGACTGAAGCTTTCTTT.